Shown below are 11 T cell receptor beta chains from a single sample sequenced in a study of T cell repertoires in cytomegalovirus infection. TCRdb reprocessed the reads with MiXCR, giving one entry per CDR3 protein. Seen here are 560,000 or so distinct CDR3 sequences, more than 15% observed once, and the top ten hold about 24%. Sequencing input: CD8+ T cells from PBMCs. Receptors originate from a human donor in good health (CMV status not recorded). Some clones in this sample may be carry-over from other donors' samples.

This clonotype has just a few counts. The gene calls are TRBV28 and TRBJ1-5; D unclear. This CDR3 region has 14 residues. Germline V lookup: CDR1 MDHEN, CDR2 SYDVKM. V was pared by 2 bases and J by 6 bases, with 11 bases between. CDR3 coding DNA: TGTGCCAGCAGTTTACAAGGACTGACTCAGCCCCAGCATTTT. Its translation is CASSLQGLTQPQHF.

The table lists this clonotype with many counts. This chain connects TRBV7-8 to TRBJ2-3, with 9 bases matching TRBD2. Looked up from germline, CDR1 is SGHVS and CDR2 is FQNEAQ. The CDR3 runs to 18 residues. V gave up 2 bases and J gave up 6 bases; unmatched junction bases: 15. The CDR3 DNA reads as TGTGCCAGCAGCTTATTGTCGGCTAGCGGGGCGGCTAAGGATACGCAGTATTTT. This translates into CASSLLSASGAAKDTQYF. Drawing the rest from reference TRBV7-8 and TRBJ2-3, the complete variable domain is GAGVSQSPRYKVAKRGQDVALRCDPISGHVSLFWYQQALGQGPEFLTYFQNEAQLDKSGLPSDRFFAERPEGSVSTLKIQRTQQEDSAVYLCASSLLSASGAAKDTQYFGPGTRLTVL.

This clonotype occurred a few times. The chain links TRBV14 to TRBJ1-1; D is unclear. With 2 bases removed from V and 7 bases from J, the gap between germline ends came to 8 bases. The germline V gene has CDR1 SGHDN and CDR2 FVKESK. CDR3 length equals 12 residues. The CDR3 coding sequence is TGTGCCAGCAGCCAATCGACCTTTGAAGCTTTCTTT. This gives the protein CASSQSTFEAFF.

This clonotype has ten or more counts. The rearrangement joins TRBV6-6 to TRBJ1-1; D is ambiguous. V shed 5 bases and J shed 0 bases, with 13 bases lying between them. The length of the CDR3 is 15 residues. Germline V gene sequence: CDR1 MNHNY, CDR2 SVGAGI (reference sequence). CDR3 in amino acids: CASSTGGTLNTEAFF. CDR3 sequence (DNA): TGTGCCAGCAGTACGGGCGGCACTCTGAACACTGAAGCTTTCTTT.

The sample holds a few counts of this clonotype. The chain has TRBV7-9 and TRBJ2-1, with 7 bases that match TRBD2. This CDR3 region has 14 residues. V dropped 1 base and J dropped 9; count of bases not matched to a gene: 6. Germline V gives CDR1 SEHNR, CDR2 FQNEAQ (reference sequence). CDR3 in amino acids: CASSLVRGRGEQFF. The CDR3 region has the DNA TGTGCCAGCAGCTTAGTGCGGGGGAGGGGTGAGCAGTTCTTC.

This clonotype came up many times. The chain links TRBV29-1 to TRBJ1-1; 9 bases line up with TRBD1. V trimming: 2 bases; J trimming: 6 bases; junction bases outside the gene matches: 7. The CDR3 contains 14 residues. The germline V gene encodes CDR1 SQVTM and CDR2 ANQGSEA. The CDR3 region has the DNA TGCAGCGTTGAACCCCCCTACAGGGGGCCTGAAGCTTTCTTT. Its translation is CSVEPPYRGPEAFF.

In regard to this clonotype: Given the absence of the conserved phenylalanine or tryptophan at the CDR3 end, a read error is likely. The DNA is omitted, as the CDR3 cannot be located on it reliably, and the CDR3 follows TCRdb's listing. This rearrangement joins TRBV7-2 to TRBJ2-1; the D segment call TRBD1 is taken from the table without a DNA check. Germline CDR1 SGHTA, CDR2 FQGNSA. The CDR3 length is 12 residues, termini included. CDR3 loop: CASSSPGGIVLL.

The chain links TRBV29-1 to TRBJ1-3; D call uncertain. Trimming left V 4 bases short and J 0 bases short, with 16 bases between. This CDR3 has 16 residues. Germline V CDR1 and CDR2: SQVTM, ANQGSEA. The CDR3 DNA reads TGCAGCGTTGTAGGGTCAGTGAAGGGCTCTGGAAACACCATATATTTT. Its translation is CSVVGSVKGSGNTIYF.

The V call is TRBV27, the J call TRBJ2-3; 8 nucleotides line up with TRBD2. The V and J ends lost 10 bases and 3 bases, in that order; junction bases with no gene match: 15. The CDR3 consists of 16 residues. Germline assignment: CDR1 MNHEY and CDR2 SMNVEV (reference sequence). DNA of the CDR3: TGTGCCACCATACGGGGCAGCGGGAGAGGGACAGATACGCAGTATTTT. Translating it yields CATIRGSGRGTDTQYF.

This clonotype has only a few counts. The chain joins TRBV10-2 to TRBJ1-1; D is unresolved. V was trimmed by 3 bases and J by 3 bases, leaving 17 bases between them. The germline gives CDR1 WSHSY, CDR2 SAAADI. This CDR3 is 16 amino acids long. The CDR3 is CASSERLRSMDTEAFF. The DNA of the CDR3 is TGCGCCAGCAGTGAAAGGTTGCGCTCCATGGACACTGAAGCTTTCTTT.

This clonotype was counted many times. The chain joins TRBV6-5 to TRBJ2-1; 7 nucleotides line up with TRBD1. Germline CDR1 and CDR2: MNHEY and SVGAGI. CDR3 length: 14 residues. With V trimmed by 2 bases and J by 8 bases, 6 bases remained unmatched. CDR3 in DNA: TGTGCCAGCAGTTACGCAGGGGGTAGCTATGAGCAGTTCTTC. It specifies CASSYAGGSYEQFF.